What follows is one TCR beta chain and its context. This clone was counted only a few times. Its target antigen remains unknown. Per-base quality was not reported, and no clone a single base away is much larger than it. The germline V gene (reference sequence) supplies CDR1 DFQATT and CDR2 SNEGSKA. Trimming takes 5 bases from V and 5 bases from J, and the germline ends sit 9 bases apart. There are 11 amino acids in the CDR3, from cysteine to phenylalanine inclusive. Just CDR3 DNA is preserved here, 33 bases in frame from base 1. The collaborating institutions used their own protocols to collect whole blood in K2EDTA tubes. Collaborator samples were shipped for TCRbeta analysis as frozen whole blood, isolated PBMCs, or DNA extracted from either sample type. These data come from a study of blood T cell repertoires in COVID-19 (dated by TCRdb to about 2020). For the study in its entirety: The collaborator samples originated in the United States, Italy and Spain and spanned the acute and convalescent phases of COVID-19. The prospective study material was composed of cDNA or gDNA derived from T cells, B-cell-depleted T cells, or PBMCs. Subjects who had been exposed to COVID-19, were actively infected with it, or had recovered from it provided the deeply sampled blood TCRbeta repertoires that made up the dataset. The repertoires were released in a freely available public database meant as a resource for research on the immune response to SARS-CoV-2. Samples came from the ongoing ImmuneRACE study (first 160 participants) plus 1,254 subjects from 6 global collaborators. Sample metadata almost always included a de-identified subject ID, COVID-19 status, age in years and sex. Where available, HLA class I and class II types were taken from metadata supplied by the sample provider and were not determined by assay-based typing. Broader findings and caveats from the paper: Clinical and demographic metadata were provided uncurated, with the amount varying by source and participant.

The immunoSEQ Assay, a bias-controlled multiplex PCR, was used to amplify TCRbeta CDR3 regions from genomic DNA. The original pipeline was this. The number of nucleated cells in each sample was estimated by amplification of reference gene primers within the assay. Sequence reads were collapsed and filtered to measure the absolute abundance of every unique TCRbeta CDR3 rearrangement. Productive Simpson clonality was computed per sample as the square root of Simpson's diversity index over productive rearrangements. Imported from immuneACCESS, the table was reduced by TCRdb to in-frame sequences with V and J called. These copies leave out some clones; in studies compared against another copy, an unresolved V gene accounts for under half, and the cause of the remainder is not known. V, J and clone size derive from that table, while D and trimming were established from the DNA sequence. The sample contains 180,000 or so clones, approximately 88% of them found a single time. The leading ten clones occupy roughly 6.7% of the sample.

The chain is assembled from TRBV20-1 and TRBJ1-1; TRBD1 could be the D gene, as 5 bases match. The sequenced material came from peripheral blood. This TCR was sampled from a man in his forties with acute or convalescent COVID-19. Here is the DNA: TGCAGTGCTCAGACAGTAACTGAAGCTTTCTTT. This sequence encodes CSAQTVTEAFF.